This T cell receptor (beta chain) derives from a study of cytomegalovirus exposure and HLA in healthy donors. The assay was immunoSEQ multiplex PCR, and TCRdb's table has in-frame clones only and misses some. The sample has fewer than 200,000 clones, roughly 96% seen once; the top ten hold about 0.89%. In regard to this clone: Its antigen is as yet unknown.

Study results and caveats: In vitro confirmation showed a few CMV-associated chains to be CMV antigen specific.

The receptor was derived from a woman under 30 in good health and CMV-seronegative. Sequences were obtained from PBMCs.

CDR3 nucleotide sequence: TGTGCCAGCAGCTTCGCTACTAGCGGGGGAGCGAATGAGCAGTTCTTC. It is translated as CASSFATSGGANEQFF. V and J are TRBV11-3 and TRBJ2-1; 11 bases are shared with TRBD2. The CDR3 sequence is 16 residues long. Looked up from germline, CDR1 is SGHNT and CDR2 is YENEEA. The V and J ends lost 3 bases and 7 bases, in that order; junction bases with no gene match: 8.